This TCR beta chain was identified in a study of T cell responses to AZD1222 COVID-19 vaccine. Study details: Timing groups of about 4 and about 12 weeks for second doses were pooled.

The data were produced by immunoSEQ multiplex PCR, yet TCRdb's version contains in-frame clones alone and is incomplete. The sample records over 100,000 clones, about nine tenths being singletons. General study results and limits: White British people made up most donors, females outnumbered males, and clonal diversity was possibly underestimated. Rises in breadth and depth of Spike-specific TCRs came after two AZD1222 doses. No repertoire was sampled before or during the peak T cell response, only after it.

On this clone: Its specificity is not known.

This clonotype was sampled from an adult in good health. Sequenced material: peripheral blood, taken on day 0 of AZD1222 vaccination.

The CDR3 region has the DNA TGCAGCGTCGGGACAGGGCCTGGGGCCAACGTCCTGACTTTC. This sequence encodes CSVGTGPGANVLTF. V gene TRBV29-1 combines with J gene TRBJ2-6, with TRBD1 matching over 9 bases. This CDR3 comprises 14 residues. V was clipped by 6 bases and J by 2 bases; unmatched bases: 2. The V gene's germline CDR1 is SQVTM and CDR2 ANQGSEA.